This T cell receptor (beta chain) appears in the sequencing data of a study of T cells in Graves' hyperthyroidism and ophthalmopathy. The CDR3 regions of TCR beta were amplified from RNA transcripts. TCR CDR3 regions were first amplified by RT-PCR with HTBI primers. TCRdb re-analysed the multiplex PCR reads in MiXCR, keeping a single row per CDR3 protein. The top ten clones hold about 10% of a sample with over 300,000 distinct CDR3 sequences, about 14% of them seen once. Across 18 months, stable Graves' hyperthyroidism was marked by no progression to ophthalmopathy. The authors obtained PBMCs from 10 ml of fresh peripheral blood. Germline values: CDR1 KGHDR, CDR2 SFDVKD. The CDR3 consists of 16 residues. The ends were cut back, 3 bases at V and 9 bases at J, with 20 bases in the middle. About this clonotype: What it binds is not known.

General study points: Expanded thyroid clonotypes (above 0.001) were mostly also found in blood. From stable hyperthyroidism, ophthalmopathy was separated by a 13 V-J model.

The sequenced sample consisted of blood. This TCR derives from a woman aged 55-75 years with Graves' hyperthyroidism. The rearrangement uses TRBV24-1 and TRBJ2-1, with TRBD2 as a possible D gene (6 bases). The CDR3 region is CATSDPPGTPLSEQFF. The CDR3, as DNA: TGTGCCACCAGTGATCCCCCAGGGACTCCCCTCAGTGAGCAGTTCTTC.